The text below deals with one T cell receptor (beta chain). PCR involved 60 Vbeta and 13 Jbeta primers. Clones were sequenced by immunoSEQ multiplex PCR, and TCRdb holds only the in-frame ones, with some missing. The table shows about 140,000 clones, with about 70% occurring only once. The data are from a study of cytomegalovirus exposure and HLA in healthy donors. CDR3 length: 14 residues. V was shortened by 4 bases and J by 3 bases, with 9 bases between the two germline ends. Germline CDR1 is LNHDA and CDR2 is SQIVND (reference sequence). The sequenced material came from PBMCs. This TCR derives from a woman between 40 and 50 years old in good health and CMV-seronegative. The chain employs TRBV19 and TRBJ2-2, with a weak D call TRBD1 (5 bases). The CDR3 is CASSTTGYTGELFF. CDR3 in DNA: TGTGCCAGTAGTACCACAGGATACACCGGGGAGCTGTTTTTT.